The 20 T cell receptor beta chains reported below all come from one sample, sequenced in a study of T cells in Graves' hyperthyroidism and ophthalmopathy. RNA transcripts were the template for amplifying TCR beta CDR3 regions. HTBI primers drove first-round RT-PCR of the TCR CDR3. In TCRdb, the multiplex PCR reads were re-called with MiXCR into one record per CDR3 protein. The table records 100,000 to 130,000 distinct CDR3 sequences, approximately 15% of them present only once. Sequences were obtained from blood. The receptors shown here come from a woman in her forties or fifties with Graves' hyperthyroidism.

The V and J genes are TRBV5-5 and TRBJ1-5, with 8 bases fitting TRBD1. This CDR3 has 15 amino acids. Germline CDR1 is SGHKS and CDR2 is YYEKEE (reference sequence). Trimming took 0 bases from V and 5 from J; bases not matched to a gene: 4. CDR3 amino acids: CASSLDPGGHQPQHF. For the CDR3, the DNA is TGTGCCAGCAGCTTGGACCCAGGGGGCCATCAGCCCCAGCATTTT. The full variable domain, in which reference TRBV5-5 and TRBJ1-5 provide the parts outside the CDR3, is DAGVTQSPTHLIKTRGQQVTLRCSPISGHKSVSWYQQVLGQGPQFIFQYYEKEERGRGNFPDRFSARQFPNYSSELNVNALLLGDSALYLCASSLDPGGHQPQHFGDGTRLSIL.

This chain links TRBV7-2 with TRBJ2-5, with 11 nucleotides matching TRBD2. This CDR3 spans 14 amino acids. Germline V CDR1 and CDR2: SGHTA, FQGNSA. Trimming cost V 0 bases and J 7 bases; bases outside gene matches: 1. CDR3 region: CASSLASGRGTQYF. The CDR3 DNA reads as TGTGCCAGCAGCTTAGCTAGCGGGAGGGGGACCCAGTACTTC.

Ten or more counts support this clonotype. The chain recombines TRBV6-1 with TRBJ2-1; the match to TRBD2 covers 11 bases. The V and J ends lost 5 bases and 0 bases, in that order; junction bases with no gene match: 6. The CDR3 contains 17 residues. Germline values: CDR1 MNHNS, CDR2 SASEGT. CDR3 region: CASSTIAGGSSYNEQFF. The CDR3, as DNA: TGTGCCAGCAGTACCATAGCGGGAGGGAGCTCCTACAATGAGCAGTTCTTC.

This clonotype came up many times. The chain is built from TRBV29-1 and TRBJ2-3; TRBD2 matches 7 bases. Losses at the gene ends were 6 bases for V and 4 bases for J; bases not matched to a gene: 10. Germline V lookup: CDR1 SQVTM, CDR2 ANQGSEA. The CDR3 is made up of 14 amino acids. The CDR3 DNA is TGCAGCGTGGGCGGACTAGGAGGCTCAGATACGCAGTATTTT. Amino acids: CSVGGLGGSDTQYF.

The genes are TRBV2 and TRBJ2-3; D might be TRBD1 or TRBD2, each matching 5 bases. This CDR3 spans 15 amino acids. The ends were cut back, 7 bases at V and 1 base at J, with 15 bases in the middle. Germline CDR1 is SNHLY and CDR2 is FYNNEI. CDR3: CASNGDGARTDTQYF. The CDR3 nucleotides read TGTGCCAGCAACGGGGACGGAGCCCGCACAGATACGCAGTATTTT. The full variable domain, in which reference TRBV2 and TRBJ2-3 provide the parts outside the CDR3, is EPEVTQTPSHQVTQMGQEVILRCVPISNHLYFYWYRQILGQKVEFLVSFYNNEISEKSEIFDDQFSVERPDGSNFTLKIRSTKLEDSAMYFCASNGDGARTDTQYFGPGTRLTVL.

This clonotype was detected many times. V and J are TRBV19 and TRBJ2-1; TRBD2 matches 13 bases. Germline V lookup: CDR1 LNHDA, CDR2 SQIVND (reference sequence). J was trimmed by 8 bases and V by 5 bases; bases with no gene match: 12. The CDR3 covers 17 residues. The CDR3 nucleotides read TGTGCCAGTAGTGATTCGGGAACTAGCGGGAGGGGTTATGAGCAGTTCTTC. This codes for CASSDSGTSGRGYEQFF.

The rearrangement uses TRBV11-2 and TRBJ2-5; 11 positions agree with TRBD1. Per germline, CDR1 SGHAT and CDR2 FQNNGV. After removal of 5 bases from V and 7 bases from J, the junction contained 6 bases not matched to a gene. The CDR3 has 14 residues. The CDR3 DNA is TGTGCCAGCAGCCACGGGACAGGGGGGGGGACCCAGTACTTC. Its translation is CASSHGTGGGTQYF.

This chain uses TRBV4-1 with TRBJ2-6, with unresolved D. The germline gives CDR1 MGHRA, CDR2 YSYEKL. Deletions cut 1 base from V and 1 base from J, with 11 bases between. This CDR3 has 17 residues. The CDR3 sequence: CASSQVKGSSGANVLTF. CDR3 sequence (DNA): TGCGCCAGCAGCCAAGTAAAGGGATCATCTGGGGCCAACGTCCTGACTTTC.

The table lists this clonotype with many counts. This rearrangement joins TRBV5-6 to TRBJ2-7; D unclear. Trimming pared 8 bases from V and 2 bases from J, leaving 23 bases between. CDR3 length: 16 residues. The germline V gene encodes CDR1 SGHDT and CDR2 YYEEEE. CDR3 in DNA: TGTGCCAGTAGTCCCCGGAAAGGCCCCTCTCCCTACGAGCAGTACGTC. Translated: CASSPRKGPSPYEQYV.

The CDR3 nucleotides read TGTGCCAGTAGTAAGGGACAGGGGAGAGCCTACGAGCAGTACTTC. Translating gives CASSKGQGRAYEQYF. This chain joins TRBV19 and TRBJ2-7; 10 bases match TRBD1. The CDR3 totals 15 residues. V shed 4 bases and J 2 bases; nucleotides not matched to a gene: 5. Germline V gives CDR1 LNHDA, CDR2 SQIVND (reference sequence).

This clonotype was seen repeatedly, ten times or more. This chain joins TRBV18 and TRBJ1-1; a possible D gene is TRBD1 (5 bases). The V gene's germline CDR1 is KGHSH and CDR2 LQKENI. Trimming stripped 4 bases from V and 3 bases from J, with 12 bases between. The CDR3 runs to 14 residues. CDR3: CASSRVGQDTEAFF. The CDR3 DNA reads as TGTGCCAGCTCACGCGTGGGGCAGGACACTGAAGCTTTCTTT. The variable domain in full, completed from reference TRBV18 and TRBJ1-1, reads NAGVMQNPRHLVRRRGQEARLRCSPMKGHSHVYWYRQLPEEGLKFMVYLQKENIIDESGMPKERFSAEFPKEGPSILRIQQVVRGDSAAYFCASSRVGQDTEAFFGQGTRLTVV.

With regard to this clonotype: A much larger clonotype is one base distant, so this may be a read error. This is likely a read error, given that the CDR3 carries no conserved phenylalanine or tryptophan at its end. The genes are TRBV2 and TRBJ1-1; possibly TRBD1 for D (5 bases). The germline CDR1 and CDR2 sequences are SNHLY and FYNNEI. Trimming removed 3 bases at V and 0 bases at J, with 5 bases between. CDR3 length: 13 amino acids. The CDR3: CASSEGVNTEAFS. The CDR3 DNA reads as TGTGCCAGCAGTGAGGGGGTGAACACTGAAGCTTTCTCT.

At least ten counts were recorded for this clonotype. The chain has TRBV28 and TRBJ2-7, with D perhaps assigned TRBD1 or TRBD2 (5 bases each). The germline CDR1 and CDR2 sequences are MDHEN and SYDVKM. V was pared by 7 bases and J by 2 bases, with 18 bases between. There are 15 residues in the CDR3. The CDR3: CASKTGTTPTYEQYF. DNA for the CDR3: TGTGCCAGCAAGACCGGGACCACTCCCACCTACGAGCAGTACTTC.

The chain employs TRBV9 and TRBJ2-3, with 7 bases lining up with TRBD1. Germline trimming cut 4 bases from V and 5 bases from J; bases unmatched to any gene: 16. The CDR3 is 17 amino acids. Looked up from germline, CDR1 is SGDLS and CDR2 is YYNGEE. Here the CDR3 reads CASSSPHGQGVGDTQYF. The DNA for the CDR3 is TGTGCCAGCAGCTCCCCTCACGGGCAGGGGGTTGGAGATACGCAGTATTTT.

This clonotype was seen repeatedly, ten times or more. In DNA form, the CDR3 reads TGTGCCAGCAGTCCCGGACAGGGGTTTCAGCCCCAGCATTTT. This encodes CASSPGQGFQPQHF. The chain employs TRBV27 and TRBJ1-5, with 9 bases identical to TRBD1. The CDR3 contains 14 residues. Unmatched junction bases numbered 5, after V lost 5 bases and J lost 6 bases. Germline V gene lookup returns CDR1 MNHEY and CDR2 SMNVEV (reference sequence).

This clonotype occurred many times. The chain recombines TRBV29-1 with TRBJ2-7; a possible D gene is TRBD1 (5 bases). The CDR3 is made up of 14 amino acids. V lost 0 bases and J 1 base, leaving 10 bases between the germline ends. Germline V CDR1 and CDR2: SQVTM, ANQGSEA. The CDR3 protein is CSVEDEAGSYEQYF. CDR3 bases: TGCAGCGTTGAAGATGAGGCAGGGTCCTACGAGCAGTACTTC.

The chain uses TRBV20-1 and TRBJ2-7; no definite D call. Germline lookup yields CDR1 DFQATT and CDR2 SNEGSKA (reference sequence). The V end was cut by 3 bases, the J end by 7 bases, with 16 bases between. The CDR3 has 13 amino acids. CDR3 nucleotide sequence: TGCAGTGCTAGGGAGAACAGCGTTCAGGAGCAGTACTTC. This sequence encodes CSARENSVQEQYF.

The sample holds many counts of this clonotype. The rearrangement joins TRBV24-1 to TRBJ2-1, with 7 nucleotides matching TRBD2. V shed 4 bases, J shed 9 bases, and the junction held 5 bases outside the gene matches. The CDR3 is 13 amino acids. Germline V gives CDR1 KGHDR, CDR2 SFDVKD. CDR3 sequence: CATSERTRAEQFF. In nucleotides, the CDR3 is TGTGCCACCAGTGAACGGACTAGGGCTGAGCAGTTCTTC.

This clonotype came up many times. This chain connects TRBV3-1 to TRBJ2-1; D ambiguous. The CDR3 sequence is 13 residues long. Trimming stripped 0 bases from V and 9 bases from J, with 9 bases between. In germline, CDR1 is LGHDT, CDR2 YNNKEL (reference sequence). The CDR3 coding sequence is TGTGCCAGCAGCCAAGATCTGCGTTCTGAGCAGTTCTTC. This gives the protein CASSQDLRSEQFF.

This clonotype occurred many times. This chain joins TRBV28 and TRBJ2-2; D might be TRBD2 (6 bases). This CDR3 has 14 amino acids. Germline V lookup: CDR1 MDHEN, CDR2 SYDVKM. Trimming removed 2 bases from V and 5 bases from J, with 9 bases in between. Here the CDR3 reads CASSLGGGTGELFF. The DNA for the CDR3 is TGTGCCAGCAGTTTAGGAGGAGGGACCGGGGAGCTGTTTTTT.